The 4 T cell receptor beta chains given below trace back to one sample, sequenced in a study of blood T cell repertoires in COVID-19. The data were produced by immunoSEQ multiplex PCR, yet TCRdb's version contains in-frame clones alone and is incomplete. The profile covers some 200,000 clones, with more than 75% appearing a single time and 3% to 4% taken by the ten largest. Source material: peripheral blood. Source of these receptors: a man between 65 and 85 years old with acute or convalescent COVID-19.

This chain links TRBV27 with TRBJ2-7, with D perhaps TRBD1 (5 bases). Trimming removed 5 bases at V and 3 bases at J, with 8 bases between. This CDR3 region has 12 residues. Germline lookup yields CDR1 MNHEY and CDR2 SMNVEV (reference sequence). The CDR3 sequence: CASSVQGYEQYF. The CDR3 DNA follows: TGTGCCAGCAGTGTGCAGGGCTACGAGCAGTACTTC.

The chain has TRBV2 and TRBJ2-7; the match to TRBD2 covers 10 bases. CDR3 length: 15 residues. Trimming at V came to 5 bases and at J to 2 bases, leaving 6 bases not matched to a gene. The germline CDR1 and CDR2 sequences are SNHLY and FYNNEI. In nucleotides, the CDR3 is TGTGCCAGCAGTCCGGGACTAGCGTCCACCTACGAGCAGTACTTC. It yields the protein CASSPGLASTYEQYF.

The chain recombines TRBV9 with TRBJ2-7; 8 bases are a match to TRBD1. The J segment lost 2 bases and the V segment lost 4 bases, leaving 14 bases of the junction unmatched. This CDR3 contains 17 residues. Per the germline V gene, CDR1 is SGDLS and CDR2 is YYNGEE. As DNA, the CDR3 is TGTGCCAGCAGCCCCCTCCCTGACAGGGGCTCAACCTACGAGCAGTACTTC. It encodes CASSPLPDRGSTYEQYF.

The rearrangement uses TRBV10-3 and TRBJ2-7; 7 positions match TRBD2. The CDR3 covers 13 residues. Trimming took 8 bases from V and 1 from J; bases not matched to a gene: 5. Germline CDR1 is ENHRY and CDR2 is SYGVKD. The CDR3 loop is CAIQRDSSYEQYF. In DNA, the CDR3 is TGTGCCATCCAGCGGGACTCATCCTACGAGCAGTACTTC.